This T cell receptor beta chain was identified in a study of identifying expanded T cells in peripheral blood (dated by TCRdb to about 2019). In terms of the full investigation: Technical replicates were generated by sequencing separate aliquots of the same genomic DNA pool, and four replicates were compared pairwise.

TCRbeta CDR3 regions were profiled with the immunoSEQ Assay using bias-controlled multiplex PCR amplification of genomic DNA. For the original study's pipeline: The absolute abundance of each unique TCRbeta CDR3 region was quantified after sequences were collapsed and filtered. Differential abundance was assessed using a binomial (Fisher-equivalent) model and a beta-binomial model in which time-dependent variance fitted from healthy donors was added. Any clone with fewer than 5 combined templates was excluded, and a clone was called differentially abundant if its Benjamini-Hochberg FDR was below 0.01. Using the form v = (b*log(k)+a)^2, the beta-binomial variance was modeled as a function of the total template count across the two samples. Entries here come from immuneACCESS through TCRdb and include only in-frame sequences with V and J called. Some clones fail to appear in such tables; in the studies checked, an unresolved V gene covers under half of the shortfall, and the cause of the remainder is unknown. V, J and clone size are those of that table, while D and trimming were read from the DNA. The sample profile shows roughly 63,000 clones; over 75% of them were found once. Of the sample, 19% falls within the top ten clones.

This clone is a singleton in its sample. The antigen it recognizes is unknown. Just one base apart from a much larger clone, this may be a read error. Study-wide findings and limitations: Both the number of clones called differentially abundant and the false-positive rate were significantly reduced by the beta-binomial model across all healthy-donor time intervals. In all healthy donors, the variance in clone template counts between samples taken around 2 weeks apart rose significantly as total template count increased. Between technical replicates the binomial model flagged approximately 1.2 differentially abundant clones, whereas over approximately two weeks the binomial model flagged about 15 and over approximately four weeks about 19. The authors expected that biological variance in healthy repertoires might rise further over much longer intervals, such as months to years.

No immune events, such as infections, were documented for the healthy donors during the collection period. Healthy-donor blood repertoires served as a training cohort to calibrate time-dependent variance in a beta-binomial model of T-cell clone differential abundance. There were around 10 healthy donors in the training cohort, of whom 3 were female and 7 were male. Donor ages ranged from 29 to 64 years, with an average of around 45 years. Obtained from a commercial supplier, whole blood was collected from each healthy donor at three time points set around 2 weeks apart. Genomic DNA was extracted from unsorted whole blood for immunosequencing. As encoded in the germline V gene, CDR1 is SGHTA while CDR2 is FQGNSA. Measured from the cysteine to the phenylalanine, the CDR3 is 12 residues long. This entry keeps only the CDR3 DNA: 36 bases, framed from base 1. The V end loses 2 bases and the J end loses 7 bases, and a stretch of 6 bases separates them.

The origin of this receptor is a person aged 18-70 years in good health. The rearrangement combines TRBV7-2 with TRBJ2-1; possibly the D gene is TRBD1, per 6 matching bases. Source material: blood. The CDR3 has the sequence CASSLQGNEQFF. The DNA sequence is as follows: TGTGCCAGCAGCTTACAGGGGAATGAGCAGTTCTTC. When the CDR3 is completed using the reference TRBV7-2 and TRBJ2-1 genes on either side, the full variable domain is GAGVSQSPSNKVTEKGKDVELRCDPISGHTALYWYRQSLGQGLEFLIYFQGNSAPDKSGLPSDRFSAERTGGSVSTLTIQRTQQEDSAVYLCASSLQGNEQFFGPGTRLTVL.